The 13 T cell receptor beta chains below were found in one sample sequenced in a study of cytomegalovirus exposure and HLA in healthy donors. PCR amplification relied on 60 Vbeta primers (plus 13 Jbeta primers). Produced via immunoSEQ multiplex PCR; TCRdb's table is partial and in-frame only. The data show under 150,000 clones, around 85% seen once. The sample was PBMCs. The receptors were sampled from a woman in her thirties in good health and CMV-seropositive.

This clone has only one observation. The V gene is TRBV11-2, the J gene TRBJ1-1; D is unclear. The CDR3 consists of 13 residues. Trimming stripped 1 base from V and 6 bases from J, with 9 bases between. Per the germline V gene, CDR1 is SGHAT and CDR2 is FQNNGV. CDR3 DNA: TGTGCCAGCAGCTTAGGCTACAGCTCTGAAGCTTTCTTT. As protein: CASSLGYSSEAFF.

V and J are TRBV2 and TRBJ2-3; tentative D call: TRBD1 (6 bases). In germline, CDR1 is SNHLY, CDR2 FYNNEI. This CDR3 region has 15 residues. V was trimmed by 4 bases and J by 2 bases, leaving 13 bases between them. This CDR3 is CASSGQGTNTDTQYF. CDR3 nucleotide sequence: TGTGCCAGCAGTGGGCAGGGGACAAACACAGATACGCAGTATTTT.

CDR3 DNA sequence: TGTGCCAGCAGTTACGGGGGACAGGAGGCAGATACGCAGTATTTT. Translating it yields CASSYGGQEADTQYF. The chain uses TRBV27 and TRBJ2-3, with 8 bases fitting TRBD1. Germline assignment: CDR1 MNHEY and CDR2 SMNVEV (reference sequence). The CDR3 is 15 amino acids. V lost 4 bases and J lost 4; bases outside the gene matches: 7.

This clone is medium-sized (0.01 to 0.1%). This chain links TRBV27 with TRBJ2-7; TRBD2 is a possible D gene (6 bases). V was cut by 6 bases and J by 5 bases, with 11 bases left in between. This CDR3 contains 12 residues. Germline V gene data show CDR1 as MNHEY and CDR2 as SMNVEV (reference sequence). The CDR3 is CASSGRWDEQYF. CDR3 nucleotide sequence: TGTGCCAGCAGCGGGAGATGGGACGAGCAGTACTTC.

V and J are TRBV18 and TRBJ2-5; D possibly corresponds to TRBD2 (6 bases). The closer fit of TRBJ2-7 to the DNA end suggests the J call may be wrong. CDR3 length equals 13 residues. CDR1 is KGHSH, CDR2 LQKENI, per germline. CDR3 DNA sequence: TGTGCCAGCTCACCAGGACTACCTTACGAGCAGTACTTC. This translates into CASSPGLPYEQYF.

This clone was picked up a small number of times. This chain connects TRBV30 to TRBJ1-2; D possibly corresponds to TRBD1 (6 bases). The CDR3 has 15 amino acids. Between the trimmed V and J ends, which lost 2 bases and 6 bases, there was a span of 19 bases. Germline assignment: CDR1 GTSNPN and CDR2 SVGIG (reference sequence). The CDR3: CAWSSGLQGAHGYTF. In nucleotides, the CDR3 is TGTGCCTGGAGTTCCGGCCTACAGGGAGCTCATGGCTACACCTTC.

The chain carries TRBV5-6 and TRBJ1-1, with a possible D match to TRBD1 (5 bases). The V gene's germline CDR1 is SGHDT and CDR2 YYEEEE. V was trimmed by 2 bases and J by 7 bases, leaving 9 bases between them. This CDR3 is built from 12 residues. The CDR3, as DNA: TGTGCCAGCAGCTTTCTCGGGGGTGAAGCTTTCTTT. This sequence encodes CASSFLGGEAFF.

The rearrangement uses TRBV28 and TRBJ1-2, with TRBD1 matching over 10 bases. CDR1 and CDR2 from the germline V gene are MDHEN and SYDVKM. Germline trimming cut 6 bases from V and 8 bases from J; bases unmatched to any gene: 15. The length of the CDR3 is 16 residues. CDR3 nucleotide sequence: TGTGCCAGCAGCTCGGGACAGGGGTCCCTAACTGAAGGCTACACCTTC. It specifies CASSSGQGSLTEGYTF.

The chain links TRBV18 to TRBJ1-1; D gene ambiguous. Looked up from germline, CDR1 is KGHSH and CDR2 is LQKENI. This CDR3 contains 13 residues. Trimming shortened V by 2 bases and J by 5 bases, and 9 bases separated the two germline ends. CDR3 in amino acids: CASSPRRETEAFF. CDR3 in DNA: TGTGCCAGCTCACCAAGGAGGGAAACTGAAGCTTTCTTT.

The chain uses TRBV28 and TRBJ1-3, with a possible D match to TRBD1 (5 bases). In germline, CDR1 is MDHEN, CDR2 SYDVKM. There are 18 residues in the CDR3. With 5 bases removed from V and 4 bases from J, the gap between germline ends came to 24 bases. The CDR3 loop is CASSGSSAGSGGGNTIYF. The CDR3 bases are TGTGCCAGCAGTGGGAGCTCGGCTGGCAGCGGGGGAGGAAACACCATATATTTT. Full variable domain (remainder filled in from reference TRBV28 and TRBJ1-3): DVKVTQSSRYLVKRTGEKVFLECVQDMDHENMFWYRQDPGLGLRLIYFSYDVKMKEKGDIPEGYSVSREKKERFSLILESASTNQTSMYLCASSGSSAGSGGGNTIYFGEGSWLTVV.

The V gene is TRBV6-6, the J gene TRBJ1-1; D may be TRBD1 (5 bases). This CDR3 region has 15 residues. CDR1 and CDR2 (germline): MNHNY, SVGAGI (reference sequence). V was cut by 6 bases and J by 6 bases, with 20 bases left in between. The CDR3 sequence: CASRPPGRDLAEAFF. CDR3 DNA: TGTGCCAGCAGGCCCCCTGGCAGGGACTTGGCTGAAGCTTTCTTT.

This clone has just a few counts. The genes are TRBV6-5 and TRBJ2-7, with D tentatively TRBD1 (6 bases). There are 15 residues in the CDR3. V was pared by 6 bases and J by 1 base, with 16 bases between. Per germline, CDR1 MNHEY and CDR2 SVGAGI. The CDR3 reads CASSHIQGVSYEQYF. DNA of the CDR3: TGTGCCAGCAGCCACATACAGGGAGTATCCTACGAGCAGTACTTC.

The V and J genes are TRBV2 and TRBJ2-7; D is possibly TRBD1 (5 bases). There are 12 residues in the CDR3. Germline CDR1 and CDR2: SNHLY and FYNNEI. V was shortened by 4 bases and J by 7 bases, with 11 bases between the two germline ends. In DNA form, the CDR3 reads TGTGCCAGCAGTGGACAGCCTTGGGAGCAGTACTTC. Protein: CASSGQPWEQYF.